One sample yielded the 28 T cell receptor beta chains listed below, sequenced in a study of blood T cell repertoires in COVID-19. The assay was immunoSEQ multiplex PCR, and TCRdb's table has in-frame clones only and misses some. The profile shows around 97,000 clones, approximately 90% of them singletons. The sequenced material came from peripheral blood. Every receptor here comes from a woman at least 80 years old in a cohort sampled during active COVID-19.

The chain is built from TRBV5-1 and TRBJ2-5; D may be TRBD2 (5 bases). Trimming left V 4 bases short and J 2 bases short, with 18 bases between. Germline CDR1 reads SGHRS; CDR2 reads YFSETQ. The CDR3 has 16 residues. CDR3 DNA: TGCGCCAGCAGCCCAGGACTTTCCGGGCTTCAAGAGACCCAGTACTTC. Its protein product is CASSPGLSGLQETQYF.

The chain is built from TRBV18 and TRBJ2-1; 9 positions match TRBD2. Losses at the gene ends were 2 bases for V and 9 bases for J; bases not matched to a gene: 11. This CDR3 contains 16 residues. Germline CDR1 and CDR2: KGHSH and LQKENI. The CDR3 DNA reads TGTGCCAGCTCACCATCAGGGACTAGCAGGGGCGGTGAGCAGTTCTTC. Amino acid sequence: CASSPSGTSRGGEQFF. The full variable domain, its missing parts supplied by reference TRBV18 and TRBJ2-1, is NAGVMQNPRHLVRRRGQEARLRCSPMKGHSHVYWYRQLPEEGLKFMVYLQKENIIDESGMPKERFSAEFPKEGPSILRIQQVVRGDSAAYFCASSPSGTSRGGEQFFGPGTRLTVL.

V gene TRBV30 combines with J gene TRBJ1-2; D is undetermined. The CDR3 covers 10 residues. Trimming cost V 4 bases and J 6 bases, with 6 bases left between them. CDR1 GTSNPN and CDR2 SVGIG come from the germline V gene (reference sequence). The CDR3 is CAWNRDGYTF. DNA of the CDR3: TGTGCCTGGAACCGGGATGGCTACACCTTC.

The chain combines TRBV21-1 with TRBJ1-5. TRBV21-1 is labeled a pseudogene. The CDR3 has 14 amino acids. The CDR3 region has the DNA TGTGCCAGCAGCAAAGGAGGGCCGAATCAGCCCCAGCATTTT. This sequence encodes CASSKGGPNQPQHF.

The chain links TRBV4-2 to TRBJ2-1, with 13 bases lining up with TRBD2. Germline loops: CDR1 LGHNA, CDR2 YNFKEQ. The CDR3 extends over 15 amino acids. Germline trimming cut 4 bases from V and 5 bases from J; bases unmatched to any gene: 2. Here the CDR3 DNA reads TGTGCCAGCAGCCCCGGGACTAGCGGGGACAATGAGCAGTTCTTC. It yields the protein CASSPGTSGDNEQFF.

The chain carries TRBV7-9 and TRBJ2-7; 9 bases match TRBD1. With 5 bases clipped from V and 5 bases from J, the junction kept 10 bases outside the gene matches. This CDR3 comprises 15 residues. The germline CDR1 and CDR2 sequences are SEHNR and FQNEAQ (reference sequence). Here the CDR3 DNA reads TGTGCCAGCAGCATATGGGACAGGGCGCAACACGAGCAGTACTTC. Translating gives CASSIWDRAQHEQYF.

DNA of the CDR3: TGTGCCAGCAGTTACGATAATAGCGGGAACCGTGAGCAGTTCTTC. This encodes CASSYDNSGNREQFF. The chain joins TRBV6-5 to TRBJ2-1; 8 bases are shared with TRBD2. Germline trimming cut 2 bases from V and 9 bases from J; bases unmatched to any gene: 9. The CDR3 sequence is 15 residues long. Germline lookup yields CDR1 MNHEY and CDR2 SVGAGI.

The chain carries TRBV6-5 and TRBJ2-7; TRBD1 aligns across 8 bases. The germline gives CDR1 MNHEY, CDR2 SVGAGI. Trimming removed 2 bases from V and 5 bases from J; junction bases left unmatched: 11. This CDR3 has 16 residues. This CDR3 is CASSYPKDRVRDEQYF. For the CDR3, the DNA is TGTGCCAGCAGTTACCCTAAGGACAGGGTTAGGGACGAGCAGTACTTC.

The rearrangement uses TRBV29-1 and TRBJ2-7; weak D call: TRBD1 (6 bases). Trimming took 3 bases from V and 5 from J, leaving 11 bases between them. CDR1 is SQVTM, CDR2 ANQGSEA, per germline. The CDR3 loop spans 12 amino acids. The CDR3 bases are TGCAGCGTTGATTCGCCAGGGGACGAGCAGTACTTC. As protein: CSVDSPGDEQYF.

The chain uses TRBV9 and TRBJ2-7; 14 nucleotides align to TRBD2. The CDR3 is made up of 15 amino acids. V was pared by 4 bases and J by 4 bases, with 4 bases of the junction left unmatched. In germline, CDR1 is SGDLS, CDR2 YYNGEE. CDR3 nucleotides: TGTGCCAGCAGCCTCGGGACTAGCGGGAGTTACGAGCAGTACTTC. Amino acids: CASSLGTSGSYEQYF. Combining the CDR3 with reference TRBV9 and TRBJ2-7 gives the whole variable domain DSGVTQTPKHLITATGQRVTLRCSPRSGDLSVYWYQQSLDQGLQFLIQYYNGEERAKGNILERFSAQQFPDLHSELNLSSLELGDSALYFCASSLGTSGSYEQYFGPGTRLTVT.

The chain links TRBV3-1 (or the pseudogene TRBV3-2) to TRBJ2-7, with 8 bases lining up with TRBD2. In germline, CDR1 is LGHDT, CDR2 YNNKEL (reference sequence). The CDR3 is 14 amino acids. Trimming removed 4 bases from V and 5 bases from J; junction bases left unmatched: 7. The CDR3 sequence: CASSLSGSGDEQYF. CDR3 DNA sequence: TGTGCCAGCAGCCTCAGCGGGAGTGGCGACGAGCAGTACTTC.

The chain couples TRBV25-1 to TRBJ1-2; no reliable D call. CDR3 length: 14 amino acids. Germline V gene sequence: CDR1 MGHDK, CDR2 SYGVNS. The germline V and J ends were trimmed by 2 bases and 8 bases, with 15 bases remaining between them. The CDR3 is CASSERSGSGGYTF. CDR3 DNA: TGTGCCAGCAGTGAACGGTCCGGGAGTGGAGGCTACACCTTC.

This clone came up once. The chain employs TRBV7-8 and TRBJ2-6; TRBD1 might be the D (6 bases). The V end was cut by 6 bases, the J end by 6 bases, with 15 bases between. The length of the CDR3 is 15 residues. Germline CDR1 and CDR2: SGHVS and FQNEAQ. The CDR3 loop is CASRPIGQQANVLTF. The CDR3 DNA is TGTGCCAGCAGGCCGATCGGACAGCAGGCCAACGTCCTGACTTTC.

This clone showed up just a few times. The CDR3 here is CASSQEGRGGRNEQFF. Written as DNA, the CDR3 is TGTGCCAGCAGCCAAGAAGGCCGCGGGGGGCGGAATGAGCAGTTCTTC. The chain uses TRBV21-1 and TRBJ2-1; the D call of TRBD2 is as the table states it, not checked on the DNA. TRBV21-1 is classified as a pseudogene. CDR3 length: 16 amino acids.

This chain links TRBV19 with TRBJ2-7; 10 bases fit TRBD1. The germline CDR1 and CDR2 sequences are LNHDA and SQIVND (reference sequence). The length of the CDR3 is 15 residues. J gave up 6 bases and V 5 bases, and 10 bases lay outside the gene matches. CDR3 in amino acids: CASSYQGTGASEQYF. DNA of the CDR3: TGTGCCAGTAGTTACCAAGGGACAGGGGCCTCCGAGCAGTACTTC.

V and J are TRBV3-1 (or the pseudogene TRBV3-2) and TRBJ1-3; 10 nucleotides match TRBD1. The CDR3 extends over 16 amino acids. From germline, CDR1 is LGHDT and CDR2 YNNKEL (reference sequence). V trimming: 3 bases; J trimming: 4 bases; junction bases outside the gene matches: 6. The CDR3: CASSHNDRGLGNTIYF. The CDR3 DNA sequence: TGTGCCAGCAGCCACAATGACAGGGGGCTAGGAAACACCATATATTTT.

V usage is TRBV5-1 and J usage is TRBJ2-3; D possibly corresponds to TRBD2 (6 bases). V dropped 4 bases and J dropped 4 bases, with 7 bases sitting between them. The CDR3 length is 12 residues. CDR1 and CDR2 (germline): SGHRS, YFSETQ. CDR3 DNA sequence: TGCGCCAGCAGCAGGGACTCAGATACGCAGTATTTT. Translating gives CASSRDSDTQYF.

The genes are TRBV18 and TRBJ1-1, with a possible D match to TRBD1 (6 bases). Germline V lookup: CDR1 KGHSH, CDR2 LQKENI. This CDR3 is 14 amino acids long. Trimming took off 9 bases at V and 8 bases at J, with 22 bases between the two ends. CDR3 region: CASHLQGIGEEAFF. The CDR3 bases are TGTGCCAGTCACTTACAGGGAATCGGTGAGGAAGCTTTCTTT.

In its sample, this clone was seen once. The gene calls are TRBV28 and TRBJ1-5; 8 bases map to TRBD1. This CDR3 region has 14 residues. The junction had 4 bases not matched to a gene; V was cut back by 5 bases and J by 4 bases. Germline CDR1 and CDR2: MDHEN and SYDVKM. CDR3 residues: CASSTNRGNQPQHF. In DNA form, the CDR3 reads TGTGCCAGCAGTACTAACAGGGGGAATCAGCCCCAGCATTTT.

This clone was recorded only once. The CDR3 reads CSASGPAGGPDTQYF. In DNA form, the CDR3 reads TGCAGTGCTAGTGGTCCGGCGGGAGGGCCGGATACGCAGTATTTT. The chain employs TRBV20-1 and TRBJ2-3; 9 bases fit TRBD2. With 3 bases clipped from V and 6 bases from J, the junction kept 10 bases outside the gene matches. In germline, CDR1 is DFQATT, CDR2 SNEGSKA (reference sequence). This CDR3 has 15 amino acids.

CDR3 bases: TGTGCCACCAGTGAGGGACAGGGCCGCTACGGGGAGCTGTTTTTT. Amino acid sequence: CATSEGQGRYGELFF. V usage is TRBV24-1 and J usage is TRBJ2-2; 9 bases line up with TRBD1. V lost 4 bases, J lost 7 bases, and 6 bases stayed unmatched. The CDR3 totals 15 residues. The germline CDR1 and CDR2 sequences are KGHDR and SFDVKD.

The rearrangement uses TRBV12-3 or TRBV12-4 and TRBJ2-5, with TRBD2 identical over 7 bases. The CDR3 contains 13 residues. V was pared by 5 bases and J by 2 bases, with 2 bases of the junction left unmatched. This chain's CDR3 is CASSSGMQETQYF. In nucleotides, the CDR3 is TGTGCCAGCAGTAGCGGGATGCAAGAGACCCAGTACTTC.

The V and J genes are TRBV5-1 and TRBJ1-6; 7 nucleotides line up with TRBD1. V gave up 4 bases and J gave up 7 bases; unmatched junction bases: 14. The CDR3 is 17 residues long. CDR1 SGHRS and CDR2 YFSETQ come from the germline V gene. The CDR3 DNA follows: TGCGCCAGCAGCGAAACCGACAGGGAAGTTGGGAATTCACCCCTCCACTTT. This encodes CASSETDREVGNSPLHF.

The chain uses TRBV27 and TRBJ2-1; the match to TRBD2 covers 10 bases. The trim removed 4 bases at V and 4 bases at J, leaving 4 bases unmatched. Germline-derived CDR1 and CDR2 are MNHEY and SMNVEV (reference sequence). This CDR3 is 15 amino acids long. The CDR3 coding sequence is TGTGCCAGCAGTTCAGCGGGAGGGCGGTACAATGAGCAGTTCTTC. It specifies CASSSAGGRYNEQFF.

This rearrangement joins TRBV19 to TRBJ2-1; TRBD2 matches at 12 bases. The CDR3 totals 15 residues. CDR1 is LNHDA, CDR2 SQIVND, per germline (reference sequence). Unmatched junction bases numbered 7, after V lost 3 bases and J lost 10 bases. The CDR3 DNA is TGTGCCAGTAGTATGGGACTAGCGGGCGCAGGGGAGCAGTTCTTC. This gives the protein CASSMGLAGAGEQFF.

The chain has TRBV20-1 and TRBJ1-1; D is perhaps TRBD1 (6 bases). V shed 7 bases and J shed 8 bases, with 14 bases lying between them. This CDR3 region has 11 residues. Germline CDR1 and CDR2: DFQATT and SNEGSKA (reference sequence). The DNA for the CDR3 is TGCAGTGTGGCGTCGGGGACAGAAGCTTTCTTT. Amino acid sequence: CSVASGTEAFF.

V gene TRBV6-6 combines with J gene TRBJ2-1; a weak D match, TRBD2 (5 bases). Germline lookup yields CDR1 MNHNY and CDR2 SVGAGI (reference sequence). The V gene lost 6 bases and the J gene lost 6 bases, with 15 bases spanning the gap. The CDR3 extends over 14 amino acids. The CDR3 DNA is TGTGCCAGCAGAGTTGCTGGGAGAGTCAATGAGCAGTTCTTC. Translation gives CASRVAGRVNEQFF.

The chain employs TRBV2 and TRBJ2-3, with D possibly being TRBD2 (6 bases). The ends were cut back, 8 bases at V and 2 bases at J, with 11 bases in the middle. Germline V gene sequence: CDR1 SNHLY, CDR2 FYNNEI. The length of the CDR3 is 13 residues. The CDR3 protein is CASLREFTDTQYF. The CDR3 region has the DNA TGTGCCAGCCTCCGGGAGTTCACAGATACGCAGTATTTT.